Shown below are 21 T cell receptor beta chains from a single sample sequenced in a study of beta chain features in type 1 diabetes. The whole isolated RNA underwent reverse transcription, so sequencing captured expressed TCRB transcripts. The table came from immunoSEQ multiplex PCR; TCRdb's copy has only in-frame clones and leaves some out. The sample lists 200,000 to 300,000 clones, over 65% occurring once. Material for sequencing was naive CD4+ T cells from blood. The source is a man aged 25 to 45 in good health.

The CDR3 sequence is CASSPTSGLAGGEQYF. The CDR3 DNA is TGTGCCAGCAGCCCGACCTCCGGACTAGCGGGGGGCGAGCAGTACTTC. The chain couples TRBV14 to TRBJ2-7; 14 bases agree with TRBD2. V shed 4 bases, J shed 6 bases, and the junction held 8 bases outside the gene matches. In germline, CDR1 is SGHDN, CDR2 FVKESK. This CDR3 contains 16 residues.

Only a few counts were recorded for this clone. The chain has TRBV6-1 and TRBJ2-2; D might be TRBD1 or TRBD2, each matching 7 bases. The V end was cut by 1 base, the J end by 5 bases, with 17 bases between. The CDR3 contains 17 residues. Germline CDR1 and CDR2: MNHNS and SASEGT. CDR3 nucleotide sequence: TGTGCCAGCAGTGAAGTTGGGAGGGGGCGTTGGACCGGGGAGCTGTTTTTT. It encodes CASSEVGRGRWTGELFF.

This clone was detected a few times. The genes are TRBV7-8 and TRBJ2-5; no clear D gene. Germline V lookup: CDR1 SGHVS, CDR2 FQNEAQ. The CDR3 is made up of 12 amino acids. V dropped 5 bases and J dropped 5 bases, with 9 bases sitting between them. CDR3 DNA sequence: TGTGCCAGCAGCAAGATGGGGGAGACCCAGTACTTC. It translates to CASSKMGETQYF.

A single count supports this clone. This sequence joins TRBV29-1 and TRBJ2-3, with D maybe TRBD2 (6 bases). CDR3 length: 13 residues. Trimming removed 4 bases at V and 3 bases at J, with 11 bases between. Per germline, CDR1 SQVTM and CDR2 ANQGSEA. As DNA, the CDR3 is TGCAGCGTTGGCGGGGCGATGACAGATACGCAGTATTTT. Translated, it gives CSVGGAMTDTQYF.

V usage is TRBV10-2 and J usage is TRBJ2-2; D call uncertain. The germline V gene has CDR1 WSHSY and CDR2 SAAADI. This CDR3 comprises 13 residues. The V gene lost 3 bases and the J gene lost 3 bases, with 5 bases spanning the gap. The CDR3: CASSEGYTGELFF. CDR3 DNA: TGCGCCAGCAGTGAAGGGTACACCGGGGAGCTGTTTTTT.

J is TRBJ2-1 and V is TRBV2, with TRBD2 matching over 7 bases. Losses at the gene ends were 8 bases for V and 9 bases for J; bases not matched to a gene: 7. This CDR3 is 12 amino acids long. Germline-derived CDR1 and CDR2 are SNHLY and FYNNEI. The CDR3 region is CASHQRGREQFF. As DNA, the CDR3 is TGTGCCAGCCACCAGCGGGGACGTGAGCAGTTCTTC.

CDR3 loop: CASSARTSGGELFF. In nucleotides, the CDR3 is TGTGCCAGCAGCGCACGAACGTCGGGCGGGGAGCTGTTTTTT. The chain links TRBV25-1 to TRBJ2-2; D remains unclear. Trimming cost V 6 bases and J 7 bases, with 15 bases left between them. This CDR3 has 14 amino acids. Germline loops: CDR1 MGHDK, CDR2 SYGVNS.

J is TRBJ2-7 and V is TRBV7-2; 7 bases agree with TRBD2. CDR1 and CDR2 from the germline V gene are SGHTA and FQGNSA. The CDR3 length is 14 residues. V lost 5 bases, J lost 1 base, and 5 bases stayed unmatched. CDR3 in DNA: TGTGCCAGCAGCCGGACTAGTCTTTCCTACGAGCAGTACTTC. It yields the protein CASSRTSLSYEQYF.

This chain uses TRBV19 with TRBJ2-2; 10 nucleotides align to TRBD1. Germline V lookup: CDR1 LNHDA, CDR2 SQIVND (reference sequence). V lost 7 bases, J lost 3 bases, and 5 bases stayed unmatched. This CDR3 spans 15 amino acids. The CDR3 DNA is TGTGCCAGTAAGACAGGGGGCTTGGACACCGGGGAGCTGTTTTTT. Its translation is CASKTGGLDTGELFF.

The gene calls are TRBV29-1 and TRBJ2-1, with TRBD2 matching over 15 bases. V lost 3 bases to trimming and J lost 4 bases; unmatched junction nucleotides: 4. The CDR3 consists of 16 residues. Germline V gene lookup returns CDR1 SQVTM and CDR2 ANQGSEA. The CDR3 sequence is CSVDSGTSGGYNEQFF. In DNA form, the CDR3 reads TGCAGCGTTGATAGCGGGACTAGCGGGGGGTACAATGAGCAGTTCTTC.

In regard to this clone: The identical CDR3 is also encoded by other nucleotide sequences in the sample. The chain joins TRBV30 to TRBJ2-1, with TRBD2 matching over 11 bases. This CDR3 comprises 15 residues. In germline, CDR1 is GTSNPN, CDR2 SVGIG (reference sequence). V lost 0 bases to trimming and J lost 3 bases; unmatched junction nucleotides: 1. The CDR3 here is CAWSVGTSGYNEQFF. CDR3 nucleotide sequence: TGTGCCTGGAGTGTAGGGACTAGCGGCTACAATGAGCAGTTCTTC.

The chain has TRBV7-2 and TRBJ2-7; 12 bases map to TRBD2. V lost 5 bases to trimming and J lost 6 bases; unmatched junction nucleotides: 11. This CDR3 is built from 16 residues. From germline, CDR1 is SGHTA and CDR2 FQGNSA. The DNA for the CDR3 is TGTGCCAGCAGCCCGCAACTAGCGGGAGGTGGTAGCGAGCAGTACTTC. Protein sequence: CASSPQLAGGGSEQYF.

The chain couples TRBV2 to TRBJ1-2; 8 bases map to TRBD1. The CDR3 runs 12 residues. The trim removed 5 bases at V and 7 bases at J, leaving 3 bases unmatched. In germline, CDR1 is SNHLY, CDR2 FYNNEI. CDR3 DNA sequence: TGTGCCAGCAGTCAGGGGGCTGGTGGCTACACCTTC. Translated: CASSQGAGGYTF.

V and J are TRBV30 and TRBJ1-3, with no clear D. This CDR3 is built from 13 residues. The V end lost 4 bases, the J end lost 0 bases, and 7 bases lay between the germline ends. In germline, CDR1 is GTSNPN, CDR2 SVGIG (reference sequence). The CDR3 nucleotides are TGTGCCTGGAACTACGGCTCTGGAAACACCATATATTTT. Protein: CAWNYGSGNTIYF.

Only a few counts were recorded for this clone. CDR3 sequence: CASSRPGTGDQPQHF. The DNA of the CDR3 is TGTGCCAGCAGCCGACCCGGGACAGGGGACCAGCCCCAGCATTTT. V gene TRBV6-1 combines with J gene TRBJ1-5, with TRBD1 matching 10 bases. The CDR3 runs 15 residues. Trimming took 6 bases from V and 7 from J; bases not matched to a gene: 9. The germline gives CDR1 MNHNS, CDR2 SASEGT.

V usage is TRBV30 and J usage is TRBJ2-1, with D hard to call. This CDR3 is built from 13 residues. V lost 5 bases to trimming and J lost 0 bases, with 8 bases between them. Germline V gives CDR1 GTSNPN, CDR2 SVGIG (reference sequence). In DNA form, the CDR3 reads TGTGCCTGGTCAGCAAACTCCTACAATGAGCAGTTCTTC. Amino acid sequence: CAWSANSYNEQFF.

The chain links TRBV7-2 to TRBJ2-5, with D possibly TRBD1 on 6 matching bases. CDR3 size: 13 residues. In germline, CDR1 is SGHTA, CDR2 FQGNSA. V lost 5 bases, J lost 3 bases, and 10 bases lay in between. The CDR3 reads CASSPRTEETQYF. CDR3 coding DNA: TGTGCCAGCAGCCCAAGGACAGAAGAGACCCAGTACTTC.

For this clone: This CDR3 is also generated by other DNA sequences in the sample. This chain joins TRBV30 and TRBJ2-7; TRBD1 matches at 8 bases. In germline, CDR1 is GTSNPN, CDR2 SVGIG (reference sequence). V shed 3 bases, J shed 3 bases, and the junction held 1 base outside the gene matches. This CDR3 is 12 amino acids long. CDR3 sequence (DNA): TGTGCCTGGAGACAGGGGGGCTACGAGCAGTACTTC. This translates into CAWRQGGYEQYF.

This clone came up a few times. The chain employs TRBV7-2 and TRBJ1-1; the D gene is possibly TRBD1 (5 bases). Trimming took off 4 bases at V and 2 bases at J, with 14 bases between the two ends. The germline gives CDR1 SGHTA, CDR2 FQGNSA. This CDR3 region has 15 residues. CDR3 in DNA: TGTGCCAGCAGCTCCCGCGGGGCCGGAAACACTGAAGCTTTCTTT. This translates into CASSSRGAGNTEAFF.

The rearrangement uses TRBV23-1 and TRBJ2-2; D is perhaps TRBD1 (6 bases). TRBV23-1 is assigned to the ORF class and has an uncertain function. The germline V and J ends were trimmed by 3 bases and 6 bases, with 26 bases remaining between them. CDR3 length: 19 residues. CDR3 in DNA: TGCGCCAGCAGTCACCCCCGGCCCCCCAGGGGTAAGGGAGCCGGGGAGCTGTTTTTT. Translation gives CASSHPRPPRGKGAGELFF.

The chain couples TRBV30 to TRBJ2-7; D uncertain. V lost 4 bases and J lost 0, with 7 bases in between. This CDR3 region has 12 residues. Germline assignment: CDR1 GTSNPN and CDR2 SVGIG (reference sequence). For the CDR3, the DNA is TGTGCCTGGAACCCCACCTCCTACGAGCAGTACTTC. This encodes CAWNPTSYEQYF.